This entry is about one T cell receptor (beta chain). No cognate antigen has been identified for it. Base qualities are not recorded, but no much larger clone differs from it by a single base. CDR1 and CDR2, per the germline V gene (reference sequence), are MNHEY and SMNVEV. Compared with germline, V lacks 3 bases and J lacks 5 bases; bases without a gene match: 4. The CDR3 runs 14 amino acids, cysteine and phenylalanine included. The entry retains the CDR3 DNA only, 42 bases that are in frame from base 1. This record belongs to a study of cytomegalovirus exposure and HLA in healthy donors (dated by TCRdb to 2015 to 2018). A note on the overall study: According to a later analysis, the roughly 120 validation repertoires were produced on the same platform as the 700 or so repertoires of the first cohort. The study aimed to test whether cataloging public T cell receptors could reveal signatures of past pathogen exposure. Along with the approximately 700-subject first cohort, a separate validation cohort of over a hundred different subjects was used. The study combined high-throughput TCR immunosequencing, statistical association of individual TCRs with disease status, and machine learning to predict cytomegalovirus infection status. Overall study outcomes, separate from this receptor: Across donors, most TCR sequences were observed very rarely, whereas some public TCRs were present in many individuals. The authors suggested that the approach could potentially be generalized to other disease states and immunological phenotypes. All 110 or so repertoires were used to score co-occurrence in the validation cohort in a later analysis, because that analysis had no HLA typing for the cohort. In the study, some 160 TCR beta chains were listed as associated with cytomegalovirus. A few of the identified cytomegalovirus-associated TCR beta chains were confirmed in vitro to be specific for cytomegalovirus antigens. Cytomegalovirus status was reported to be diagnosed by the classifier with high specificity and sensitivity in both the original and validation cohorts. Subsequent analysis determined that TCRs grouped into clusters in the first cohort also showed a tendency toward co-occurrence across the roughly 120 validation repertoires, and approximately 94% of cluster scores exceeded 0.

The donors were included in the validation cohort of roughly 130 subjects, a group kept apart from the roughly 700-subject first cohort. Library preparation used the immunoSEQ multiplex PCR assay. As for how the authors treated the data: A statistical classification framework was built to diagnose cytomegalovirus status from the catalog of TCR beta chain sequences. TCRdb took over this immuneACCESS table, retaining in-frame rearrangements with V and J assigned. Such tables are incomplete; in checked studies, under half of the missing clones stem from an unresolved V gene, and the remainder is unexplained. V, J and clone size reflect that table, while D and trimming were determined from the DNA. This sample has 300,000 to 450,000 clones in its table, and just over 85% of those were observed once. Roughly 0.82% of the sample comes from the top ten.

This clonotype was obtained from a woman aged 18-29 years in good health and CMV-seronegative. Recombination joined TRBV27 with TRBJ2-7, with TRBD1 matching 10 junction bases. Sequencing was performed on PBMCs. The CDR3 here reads CASSFDRGRNEQYF. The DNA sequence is TGTGCCAGCAGTTTCGACAGGGGGCGGAACGAGCAGTACTTC.